This T cell receptor (beta chain) was documented in a study of CD8+ T cells in alopecia areata. Study-level background: The SALT score measured affected scalp surface percentage in treated patients. General study points: Sequencing of scalp tissue also captures the resident alphabeta T cells of normal skin. Lesional scalp exceeded normal scalp in clonality, especially in alopecia totalis/universalis. Persistence during tofacitinib was seen for many expanded lesional clones in scalp and blood.

This CDR3 has 15 residues. Trimming removed 4 bases from V and 6 bases from J; junction bases left unmatched: 6. Germline V gene lookup returns CDR1 MNHNY and CDR2 SVGAGI (reference sequence). Specified treatment: oral pan-JAK inhibitor, 5-10 mg twice daily. Isolated RNA was reverse transcribed into cDNA used as the sequencing template. Produced via immunoSEQ multiplex PCR; TCRdb's table is partial and in-frame only. The sample comprises 90,000 to 150,000 clones, 53% of which are singletons, and around 0.44% rests with the top ten. This clone was seen more than once but under ten times. Its matching antigen is unknown.

The source was CD4+ T cells sorted from blood, collected at week 4, from a patient treated with tofacitinib. The chain recombines TRBV6-6 with TRBJ1-4; TRBD1 agrees at 9 bases. This sequence originates from a human donor with alopecia areata. The CDR3, as DNA: TGTGCCAGCAGTTTAGGGACAGGGTCGTATGAAAAACTGTTTTTT. Residues: CASSLGTGSYEKLFF.